Presented here are 10 T cell receptor beta chains from one specimen sequenced in a study of blood T cells in healthy people across ages. A second PCR, run for 7 to 11 cycles, used a sample-barcoded 5' primer plus a J-beta primer mix. From the 5' RACE reads, TCRdb called clonotypes with MiXCR, one entry per CDR3 protein. The sample records some 760,000 distinct CDR3 sequences, approximately 25% being singletons. Another study also made use of these data, one on T cells of mothers and their children.

Sequenced: blood. The receptor set was obtained from a boy aged 5-17 years in good health.

In its sample, this clonotype was seen a few times. V and J are TRBV4-1 and TRBJ2-5; D is tentatively TRBD1 or TRBD2 (5 bases each). The last part of the DNA fits TRBJ2-1 better; the J call may be wrong. The CDR3 runs 14 residues. Germline V gives CDR1 MGHRA, CDR2 YSYEKL. CDR3 amino acids: CASSHPGPQNEQFF. CDR3 sequence (DNA): TGCGCCAGCAGCCATCCGGGACCCCAAAATGAGCAGTTCTTC.

The J gene is TRBJ2-5, the V gene TRBV6-1, with a possible D match to TRBD2 (6 bases). This CDR3 is 16 amino acids long. Germline values: CDR1 MNHNS, CDR2 SASEGT. V was trimmed by 6 bases and J by 2 bases, leaving 19 bases between them. CDR3: CASRMPSPGVQETQYF. DNA for the CDR3: TGTGCCAGCAGGATGCCCTCCCCGGGGGTACAAGAGACCCAGTACTTC.

In its sample, this clonotype was seen a few times. The chain joins TRBV2 to TRBJ2-2; tentatively, D is TRBD2 (5 bases). Per the germline V gene, CDR1 is SNHLY and CDR2 is FYNNEI. There are 12 residues in the CDR3. V was shortened by 8 bases and J by 7 bases, with 11 bases between the two germline ends. CDR3 in amino acids: CASGEGGGELFF. CDR3 bases: TGTGCCAGCGGCGAGGGCGGCGGGGAGCTGTTTTTT. Variable domain in full (rest from reference TRBV2 and TRBJ2-2): EPEVTQTPSHQVTQMGQEVILRCVPISNHLYFYWYRQILGQKVEFLVSFYNNEISEKSEIFDDQFSVERPDGSNFTLKIRSTKLEDSAMYFCASGEGGGELFFGEGSRLTVL.

There are a few counts of this clonotype. J is TRBJ2-1 and V is TRBV4-1; 7 positions match TRBD2. CDR3 length: 16 amino acids. Germline loops: CDR1 MGHRA, CDR2 YSYEKL. V lost 0 bases to trimming and J lost 6 bases; unmatched junction nucleotides: 8. CDR3 DNA sequence: TGCGCCAGCAGCCAAGAAGGCGCTAGCGGATCCAATGAGCAGTTCTTC. It codes for CASSQEGASGSNEQFF.

The CDR3 region is CASSLDRLAYNEQFF. The CDR3 DNA reads TGTGCCAGCAGTTTAGACAGATTGGCCTACAATGAGCAGTTCTTC. The J gene is TRBJ2-1, the V gene TRBV28, with D perhaps matching TRBD1 (5 bases). CDR1 and CDR2 from the germline V gene are MDHEN and SYDVKM. Trimming took off 2 bases at V and 2 bases at J, with 10 bases between the two ends. The CDR3 extends over 15 amino acids.

This clonotype was picked up a small number of times. V is TRBV12-3 or TRBV12-4 and J is TRBJ2-7; TRBD2 matches 8 bases. The CDR3 has 15 residues. J lost 2 bases, V lost 3 bases, and 6 bases had no gene match. The CDR3 sequence is CASSFVLADTYEQYF. CDR3 DNA: TGTGCCAGCAGTTTTGTACTAGCGGATACCTACGAGCAGTACTTC.

V gene TRBV7-2 combines with J gene TRBJ2-7; maybe TRBD1 (5 bases). The CDR3 sequence is 14 residues long. Germline assignment: CDR1 SGHTA and CDR2 FQGNSA. Trimming stripped 1 base from V and 1 base from J, with 8 bases between. CDR3 bases: TGTGCCAGCAGCTTAGAGGACATATCCTACGAGCAGTACTTC. Its protein product is CASSLEDISYEQYF.

CDR3 in amino acids: CSVGLLDSHNYGYTF. CDR3 in DNA: TGCAGCGTTGGGCTTCTGGACAGCCATAACTATGGCTACACCTTC. V and J are TRBV29-1 and TRBJ1-2, with D possibly being TRBD1 (6 bases). The ends were cut back, 4 bases at V and 1 base at J, with 16 bases in the middle. CDR3 length: 15 amino acids. CDR1 is SQVTM, CDR2 ANQGSEA, per germline.

In this sample, this clonotype turned up a few times. CDR3 loop: CASREVGNSPLHF. The CDR3 DNA follows: TGTGCCAGCAGGGAAGTGGGGAATTCACCCCTCCACTTT. V gene TRBV28 combines with J gene TRBJ1-6; D ambiguous. V was trimmed by 6 bases and J by 7 bases, leaving 10 bases between them. From germline, CDR1 is MDHEN and CDR2 SYDVKM. The CDR3 runs 13 residues.

CDR3 DNA sequence: TGTGCCAGCAGCAAACGGACAGGGGACGGCTACACCTTC. This sequence encodes CASSKRTGDGYTF. V is TRBV7-2 and J is TRBJ1-2; 9 bases are shared with TRBD1. Germline V CDR1 and CDR2: SGHTA, FQGNSA. This CDR3 spans 13 amino acids. V lost 5 bases, J lost 8 bases, and 6 bases stayed unmatched.